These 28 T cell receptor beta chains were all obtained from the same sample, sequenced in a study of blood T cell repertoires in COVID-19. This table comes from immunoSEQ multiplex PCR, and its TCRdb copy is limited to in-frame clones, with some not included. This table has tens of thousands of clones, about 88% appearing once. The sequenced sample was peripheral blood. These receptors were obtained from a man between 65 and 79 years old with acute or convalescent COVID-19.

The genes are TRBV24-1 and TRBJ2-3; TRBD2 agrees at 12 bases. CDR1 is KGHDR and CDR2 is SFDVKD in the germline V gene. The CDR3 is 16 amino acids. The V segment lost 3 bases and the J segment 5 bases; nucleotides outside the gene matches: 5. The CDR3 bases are TGTGCCACCAGTGATAGGCTGACTAGCGGGGGAGATACGCAGTATTTT. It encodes CATSDRLTSGGDTQYF.

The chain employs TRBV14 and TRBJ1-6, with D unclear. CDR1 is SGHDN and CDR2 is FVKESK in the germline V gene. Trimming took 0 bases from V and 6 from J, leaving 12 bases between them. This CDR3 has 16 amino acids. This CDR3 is CASSQDSRLPNSPLHF. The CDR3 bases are TGTGCCAGCAGCCAAGACTCCCGTCTACCTAATTCACCCCTCCACTTT.

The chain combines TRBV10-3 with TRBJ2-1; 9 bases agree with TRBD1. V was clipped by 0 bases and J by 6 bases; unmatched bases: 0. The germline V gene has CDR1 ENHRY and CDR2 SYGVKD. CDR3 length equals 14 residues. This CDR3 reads CAISESTGGNEQFF. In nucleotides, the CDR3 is TGTGCCATCAGTGAGTCGACAGGGGGCAATGAGCAGTTCTTC.

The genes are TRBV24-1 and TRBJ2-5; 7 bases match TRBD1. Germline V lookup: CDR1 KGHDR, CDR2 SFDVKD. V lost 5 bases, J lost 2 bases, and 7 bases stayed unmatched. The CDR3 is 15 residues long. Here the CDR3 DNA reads TGTGCCACCAGTGCATACGGGACAGAACAAGAGACCCAGTACTTC. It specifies CATSAYGTEQETQYF.

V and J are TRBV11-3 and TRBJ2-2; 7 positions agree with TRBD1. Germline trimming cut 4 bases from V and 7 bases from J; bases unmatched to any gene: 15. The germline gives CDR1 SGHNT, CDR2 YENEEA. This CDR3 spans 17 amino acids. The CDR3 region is CASSSLPRQGTVGELFF. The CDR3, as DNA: TGTGCCAGCAGCTCCCTCCCCCGACAGGGCACCGTCGGGGAGCTGTTTTTT. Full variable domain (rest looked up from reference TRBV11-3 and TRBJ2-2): EAGVVQSPRYKIIEKKQPVAFWCNPISGHNTLYWYLQNLGQGPELLIRYENEEAVDDSQLPKDRFSAERLKGVDSTLKIQPAELGDSAVYLCASSSLPRQGTVGELFFGEGSRLTVL.

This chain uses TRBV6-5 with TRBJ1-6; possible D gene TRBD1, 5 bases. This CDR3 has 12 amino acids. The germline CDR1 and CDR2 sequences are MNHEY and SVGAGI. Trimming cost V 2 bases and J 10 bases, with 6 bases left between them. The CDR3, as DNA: TGTGCCAGCAGTTACGGGGCCTCACCCCTCCACTTT. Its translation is CASSYGASPLHF.

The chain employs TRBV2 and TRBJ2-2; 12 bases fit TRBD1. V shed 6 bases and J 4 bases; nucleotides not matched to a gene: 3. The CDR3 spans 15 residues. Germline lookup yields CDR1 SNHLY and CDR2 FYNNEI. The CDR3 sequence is CASSRDRGRTGELFF. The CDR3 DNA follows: TGTGCCAGCAGCCGGGACAGGGGGCGCACCGGGGAGCTGTTTTTT.

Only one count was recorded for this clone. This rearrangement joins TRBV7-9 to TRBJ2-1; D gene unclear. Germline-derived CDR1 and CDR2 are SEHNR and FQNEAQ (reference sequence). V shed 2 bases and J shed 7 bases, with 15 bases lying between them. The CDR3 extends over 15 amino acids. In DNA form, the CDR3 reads TGTGCCAGCAGCTTATCAAGACTTGGTTTAAATGAGCAGTTCTTC. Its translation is CASSLSRLGLNEQFF.

The CDR3 nucleotides read TGTGCTAGTGGCCGAGACAGGGGGTGGCAAGAGACCCAGTACTTC. Its protein is CASGRDRGWQETQYF. The chain has TRBV12-5 and TRBJ2-5, with 9 nucleotides matching TRBD1. The germline CDR1 and CDR2 sequences are LGHNT and FRNRAP. The trim removed 6 bases at V and 2 bases at J, leaving 7 bases unmatched. The CDR3 is 15 residues long. Combining the CDR3 with reference TRBV12-5 and TRBJ2-5 gives the whole variable domain DARVTQTPRHKVTEMGQEVTMRCQPILGHNTVFWYRQTMMQGLELLAYFRNRAPLDDSGMPKDRFSAEMPDATLATLKIQPSEPRDSAVYFCASGRDRGWQETQYFGPGTRLLVL.

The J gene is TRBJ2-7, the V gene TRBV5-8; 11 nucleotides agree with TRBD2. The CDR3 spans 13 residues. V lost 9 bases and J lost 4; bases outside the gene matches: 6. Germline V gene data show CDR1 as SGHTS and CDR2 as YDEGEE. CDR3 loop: CATLLAGAYEQYF. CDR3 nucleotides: TGTGCCACCCTACTAGCGGGGGCTTACGAGCAGTACTTC.

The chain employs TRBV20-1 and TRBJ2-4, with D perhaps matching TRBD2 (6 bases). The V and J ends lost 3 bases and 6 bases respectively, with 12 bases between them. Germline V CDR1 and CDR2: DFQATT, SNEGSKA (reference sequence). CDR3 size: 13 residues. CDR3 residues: CSASGAGRNIQYF. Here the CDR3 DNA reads TGCAGTGCTAGTGGTGCGGGGAGAAACATTCAGTACTTC.

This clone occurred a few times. CDR3 sequence (DNA): TGTGCCAGCAGCTCGGGACTAGCGGGAAGAGAGCAGTTCTTC. Translating gives CASSSGLAGREQFF. The rearrangement links TRBV11-3 to TRBJ2-1; TRBD2 agrees at 13 bases. Unmatched junction bases numbered 4, after V lost 4 bases and J lost 10 bases. The germline V gene has CDR1 SGHNT and CDR2 YENEEA. CDR3 length: 14 residues.

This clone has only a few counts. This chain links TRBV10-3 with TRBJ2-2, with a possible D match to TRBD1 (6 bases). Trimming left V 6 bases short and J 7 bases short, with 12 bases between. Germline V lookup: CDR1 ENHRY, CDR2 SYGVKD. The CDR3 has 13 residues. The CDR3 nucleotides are TGTGCCATCAGCGCCAGGGACAACGGGGAGCTGTTTTTT. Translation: CAISARDNGELFF.

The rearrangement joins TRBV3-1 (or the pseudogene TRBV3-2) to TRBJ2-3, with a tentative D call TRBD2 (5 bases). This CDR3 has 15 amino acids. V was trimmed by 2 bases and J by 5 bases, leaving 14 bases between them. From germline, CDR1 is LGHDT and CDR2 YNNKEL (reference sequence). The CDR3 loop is CASSQRWRGRDTQYF. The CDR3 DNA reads TGTGCCAGCAGCCAACGTTGGAGAGGGAGAGATACGCAGTATTTT.

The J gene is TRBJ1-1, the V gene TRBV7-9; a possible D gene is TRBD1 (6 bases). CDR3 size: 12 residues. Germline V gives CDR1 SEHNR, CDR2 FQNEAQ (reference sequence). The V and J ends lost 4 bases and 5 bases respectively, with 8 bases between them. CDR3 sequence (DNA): TGTGCCAGCAGCTCACAGGGTACTGAAGCTTTCTTT. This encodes CASSSQGTEAFF.

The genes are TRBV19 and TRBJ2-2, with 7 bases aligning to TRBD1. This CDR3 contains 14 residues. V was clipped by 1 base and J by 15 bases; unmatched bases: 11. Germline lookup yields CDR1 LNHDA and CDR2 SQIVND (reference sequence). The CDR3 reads CASSIVGVTGSVFF. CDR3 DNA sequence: TGTGCCAGTAGTATAGTCGGGGTGACAGGGTCGGTGTTTTTT.

Here the CDR3 DNA reads TGTGCCAGCAGAGGGGAGGGCACCGGGGAGCTGTTTTTT. Residues: CASRGEGTGELFF. The rearrangement joins TRBV7-3 to TRBJ2-2, with TRBD2 matching 7 bases. CDR1 and CDR2 from the germline V gene are SGHTA and FQGTGA. V was clipped by 6 bases and J by 4 bases; unmatched bases: 2. The CDR3 loop spans 13 amino acids.

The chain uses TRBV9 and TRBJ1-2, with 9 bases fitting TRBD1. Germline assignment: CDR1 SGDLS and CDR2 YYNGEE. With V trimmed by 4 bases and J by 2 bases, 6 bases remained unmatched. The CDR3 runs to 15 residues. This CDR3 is CASSRGTGLNYGYTF. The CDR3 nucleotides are TGTGCCAGCAGCAGAGGGACAGGGTTGAACTATGGCTACACCTTC.

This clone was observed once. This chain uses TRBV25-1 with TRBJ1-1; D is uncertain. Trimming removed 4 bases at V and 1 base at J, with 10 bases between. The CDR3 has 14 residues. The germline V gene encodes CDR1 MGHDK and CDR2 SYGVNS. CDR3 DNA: TGTGCCAGCAGTGTTCCAGGAACGAACACTGAAGCTTTCTTT. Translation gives CASSVPGTNTEAFF.

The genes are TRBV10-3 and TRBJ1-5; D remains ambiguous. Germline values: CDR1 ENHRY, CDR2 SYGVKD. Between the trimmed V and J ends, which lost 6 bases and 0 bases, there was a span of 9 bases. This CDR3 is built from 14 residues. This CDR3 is CAIRGRDSNQPQHF. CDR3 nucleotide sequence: TGTGCCATCAGAGGACGGGATAGCAATCAGCCCCAGCATTTT.

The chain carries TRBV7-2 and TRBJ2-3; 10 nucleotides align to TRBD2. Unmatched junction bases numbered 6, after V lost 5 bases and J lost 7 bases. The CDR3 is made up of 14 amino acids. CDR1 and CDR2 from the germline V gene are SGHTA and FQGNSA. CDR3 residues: CASSTLSGGHTQYF. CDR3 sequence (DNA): TGTGCCAGCAGCACCCTTAGCGGGGGGCATACGCAGTATTTT.

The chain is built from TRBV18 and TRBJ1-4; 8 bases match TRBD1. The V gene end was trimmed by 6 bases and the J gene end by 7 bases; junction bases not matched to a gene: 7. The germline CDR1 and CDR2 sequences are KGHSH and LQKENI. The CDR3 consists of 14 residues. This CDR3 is CASSPGQGAEKLFF. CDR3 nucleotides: TGTGCCAGCTCTCCCGGGCAGGGGGCTGAAAAACTGTTTTTT.

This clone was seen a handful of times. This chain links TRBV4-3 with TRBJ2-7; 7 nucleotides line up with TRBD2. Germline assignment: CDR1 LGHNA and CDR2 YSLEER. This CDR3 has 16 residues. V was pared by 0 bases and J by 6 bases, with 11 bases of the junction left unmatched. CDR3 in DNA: TGCGCCAGCAGCCAAGATGGTGGGGGAGGGCGAGGCGAGCAGTACTTC. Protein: CASSQDGGGGRGEQYF.

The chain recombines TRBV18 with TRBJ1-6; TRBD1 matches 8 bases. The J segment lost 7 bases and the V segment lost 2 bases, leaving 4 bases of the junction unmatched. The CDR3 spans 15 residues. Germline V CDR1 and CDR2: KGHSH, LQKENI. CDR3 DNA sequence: TGTGCCAGCTCACCAAGGGGACAGGCAAATTCACCCCTCCACTTT. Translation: CASSPRGQANSPLHF.

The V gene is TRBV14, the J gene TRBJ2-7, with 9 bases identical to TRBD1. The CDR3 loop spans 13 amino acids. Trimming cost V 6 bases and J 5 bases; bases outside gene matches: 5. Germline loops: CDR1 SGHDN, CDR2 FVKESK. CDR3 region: CASRGTGFDEQYF. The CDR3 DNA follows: TGTGCCAGCAGGGGGACAGGGTTTGACGAGCAGTACTTC.

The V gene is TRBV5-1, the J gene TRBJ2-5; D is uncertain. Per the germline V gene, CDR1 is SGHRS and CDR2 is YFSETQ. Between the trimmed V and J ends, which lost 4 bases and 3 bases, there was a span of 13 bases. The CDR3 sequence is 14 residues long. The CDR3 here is CASSVSAVEETQYF. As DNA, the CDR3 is TGCGCCAGCAGCGTCAGCGCAGTAGAAGAGACCCAGTACTTC.

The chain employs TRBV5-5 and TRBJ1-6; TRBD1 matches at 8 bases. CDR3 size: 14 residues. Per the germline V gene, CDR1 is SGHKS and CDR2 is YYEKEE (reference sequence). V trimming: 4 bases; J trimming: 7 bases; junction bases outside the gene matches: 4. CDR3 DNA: TGTGCCAGCAGCCGGACAGGGAGCAATTCACCCCTCCACTTT. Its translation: CASSRTGSNSPLHF.

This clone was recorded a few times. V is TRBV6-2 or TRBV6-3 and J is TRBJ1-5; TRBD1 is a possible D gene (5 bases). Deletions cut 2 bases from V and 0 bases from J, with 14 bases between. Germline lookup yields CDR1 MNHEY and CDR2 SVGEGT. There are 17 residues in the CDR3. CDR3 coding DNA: TGTGCCAGCAGTTACACCCCCGGGGGAATTAGCAATCAGCCCCAGCATTTT. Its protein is CASSYTPGGISNQPQHF.